This T cell receptor beta chain was found in a study of cytomegalovirus exposure and HLA in healthy donors. Donors were ostensibly healthy at sampling, although undocumented immune exposures were probable. The germline gives CDR1 SEHNR, CDR2 FQNEAQ (reference sequence). The CDR3 covers 13 residues. Trimming shortened V by 5 bases and J by 0 bases, and 6 bases separated the two germline ends. The PCR contained 60 Vbeta and 13 Jbeta primers. Using immunoSEQ multiplex PCR, the repertoire was profiled, and TCRdb retains in-frame clones only, with some absent. Seen here are approximately 190,000 clones, about 80% observed once, and the top ten hold approximately 2%. Findings and limits, study-wide: The authors later found TCR association rates varying by HLA locus, with DRB1 most and HLA-C fewest. In a later analysis, TCR beta V- and J-gene trimming showed a link to a missense DCLRE1C variant.

On this clone itself: Its specificity is not known.

The V call is TRBV7-9, the J call TRBJ2-3; D gene unclear. Material: PBMCs. The receptor's source is a woman in her late teens or twenties in good health and CMV-seropositive. The CDR3 DNA sequence: TGTGCCAGCAGCCACATTAGCACAGATACGCAGTATTTT. Translation gives CASSHISTDTQYF.